A single sample gave rise to the 8 T cell receptor beta chains below, sequenced in a study of blood T cell repertoires in COVID-19 (dated by TCRdb to between 2020 and 2021). Library method: the immunoSEQ multiplex PCR assay. TCRdb obtained this table from immuneACCESS and retained in-frame rearrangements with V and J assigned. These tables miss some clones; where compared with another copy, unresolved V genes account for less than half of the shortfall, and the remainder is unexplained. The sample table contains nearly 250,000 clones; only one count was recorded for just under 85% of them. Over 1.5% of the sample belongs to the ten largest clones. Input material: peripheral blood. Source of these receptors: an elderly woman with acute or convalescent COVID-19.

The genes are TRBV6-5 and TRBJ2-7; tentative D call: TRBD1 (6 bases). In germline, CDR1 is MNHEY, CDR2 SVGAGI. The CDR3 has 14 amino acids. Deletions cut 6 bases from V and 2 bases from J, with 14 bases between. This CDR3 reads CASRYDRSTYEQYF. The CDR3 nucleotides read TGTGCCAGCAGATATGACAGGTCTACCTACGAGCAGTACTTC.

The chain combines TRBV30 with TRBJ1-3, with D maybe TRBD1 (6 bases). Germline values: CDR1 GTSNPN, CDR2 SVGIG (reference sequence). CDR3 length: 15 residues. V lost 0 bases to trimming and J lost 0 bases, with 9 bases between them. CDR3: CAWSVTGISGNTIYF. CDR3 DNA: TGTGCCTGGAGTGTGACAGGTATCTCTGGAAACACCATATATTTT.

V and J are TRBV6-5 and TRBJ1-2, with 7 nucleotides matching TRBD1. The germline CDR1 and CDR2 sequences are MNHEY and SVGAGI. The CDR3 loop spans 13 amino acids. V shed 7 bases and J 3 bases; nucleotides not matched to a gene: 5. The CDR3 nucleotides read TGTGCCAGCACCCAAGGGACAGACTATGGCTACACCTTC. It translates to CASTQGTDYGYTF.

This chain uses TRBV7-9 with TRBJ1-1; no clear D gene. Trimming cost V 0 bases and J 8 bases, with 10 bases left between them. Germline V gene data show CDR1 as SEHNR and CDR2 as FQNEAQ (reference sequence). The CDR3 spans 13 residues. The CDR3 region is CASSLAWGGEAFF. CDR3 DNA: TGTGCCAGCAGCTTAGCGTGGGGAGGAGAAGCTTTCTTT. Full variable domain (rest looked up from reference TRBV7-9 and TRBJ1-1): DTGVSQNPRHKITKRGQNVTFRCDPISEHNRLYWYRQTLGQGPEFLTYFQNEAQLEKSRLLSDRFSAERPKGSFSTLEIQRTEQGDSAMYLCASSLAWGGEAFFGQGTRLTVV.

This chain links TRBV6-5 with TRBJ1-3; D remains unclear. This CDR3 is built from 13 residues. With 6 bases removed from V and 5 bases from J, the gap between germline ends came to 11 bases. Germline V CDR1 and CDR2: MNHEY, SVGAGI. CDR3 region: CASSRIGRNTIYF. CDR3 nucleotide sequence: TGTGCCAGCAGCAGGATTGGGCGAAACACCATATATTTT.

V gene TRBV4-3 combines with J gene TRBJ2-1, with D unresolved. CDR3 length equals 16 residues. Germline V CDR1 and CDR2: LGHNA, YSLEER. The ends were cut back, 0 bases at V and 4 bases at J, with 13 bases in the middle. The CDR3 nucleotides read TGCGCCAGCAGCCAAGATTGGCCAGGAAGATACAATGAGCAGTTCTTC. This codes for CASSQDWPGRYNEQFF.

V is TRBV6-1 and J is TRBJ2-1; 10 nucleotides match TRBD2. Germline V gives CDR1 MNHNS, CDR2 SASEGT. The CDR3 extends over 16 amino acids. V dropped 4 bases and J dropped 4; count of bases not matched to a gene: 7. The CDR3 is CASSGSLAGGYNEQFF. CDR3 in DNA: TGTGCCAGCAGTGGGTCCTTAGCGGGAGGATACAATGAGCAGTTCTTC.

V usage is TRBV5-4 and J usage is TRBJ2-4; TRBD1 matches 7 bases. This CDR3 is built from 15 residues. Germline V gene sequence: CDR1 SGHNT, CDR2 YYREEE (reference sequence). With V trimmed by 4 bases and J by 6 bases, 10 bases remained unmatched. CDR3 nucleotide sequence: TGTGCCAGCAGCACAAGGGGACAGACAGGAAACATTCAGTACTTC. Translated, it gives CASSTRGQTGNIQYF.